This T cell receptor (beta chain) was captured by sequencing in a study of response to subunit inactivated influenza vaccine (dated by TCRdb to the late 2010s). For context, the study as a whole: The study used deep quantitative T cell receptor repertoire profiling to track responses to a trivalent subunit inactivated influenza vaccine.

Beyond this particular receptor, the publication reports: The authors suggested that each seasonal influenza vaccination may recruit only a limited number of new T cells.

Via the germline V gene, CDR1 is SGHRS and CDR2 YFSETQ. The CDR3 runs 14 residues from the cysteine to the phenylalanine. CDR3 DNA only is kept here, 42 bases in frame from base 1. After removal of 4 bases from V and 10 bases from J, the junction retains 10 bases not matched to a gene. The library came from RT-PCR. Sequencing was performed on an Illumina HiSeq 2500. TCRdb trimmed public reads at Q25 via fastp, called clones via MiXCR and kept in-frame beta chains. All rows with the same CDR3 protein become a single entry with the most common DNA and genes. Recorded for this sample are around 320,000 distinct CDR3 sequences; over 20% of them occurred a single time. In total, the top ten clones hold about a tenth of the sample. Only a few counts were recorded for this clonotype. Its antigen is unknown. The record has no base qualities; no much larger clone is one base away.

The material sequenced was PBMCs from blood, taken 21 months after vaccination. The clonotype originates from a man aged 45 to 75 who received an inactivated influenza vaccine. Donor details come from another sample of the same person, matched by shared clones. The rearranged chain carries TRBV5-1 and TRBJ1-2; 10 junctional bases match TRBD1. Here is the DNA: TGCGCCAGCAGCCCCCAAGGGACAGGGGAAAACTACACCTTC. Its coded protein is CASSPQGTGENYTF.